The T cell receptor beta chain described here comes from a study of T cells after yellow fever vaccination. Study-level points and caveats: There was a small share of clonotypes that showed up in both the CD4 and CD8 compartments. It was a weaker secondary response, yet one that peaked faster, at day 5 versus 15. Booster samples showed a return of most primary-vaccination clones (around 95% CD4, 88% CD8).

5'RACE template switching produced TCR cDNA carrying a universal primer site and UMIs. MiXCR, applied by TCRdb to the 5' RACE reads, yields one record per CDR3 protein. The sample records a few hundred thousand distinct CDR3 sequences, more than 3.5% being singletons. This clonotype was detected a few times. Its antigen is not identified. CDR3 length equals 18 residues. Trimming left V 4 bases short and J 4 bases short, with 20 bases between. Germline CDR1 reads KGHSH; CDR2 reads LQKENI. The source material was PBMCs, sampled 15 days after the yellow fever booster vaccination. The genes are TRBV18 and TRBJ2-6; maybe TRBD2 (5 bases). This sequence originates from a man between 18 and 35 years old who received the YFV17D yellow fever vaccine. The CDR3 region is CASSLTRAGPTGANVLTF. CDR3 nucleotide sequence: TGTGCCAGCTCACTAACCCGTGCGGGCCCTACAGGGGCCAACGTCCTGACTTTC.